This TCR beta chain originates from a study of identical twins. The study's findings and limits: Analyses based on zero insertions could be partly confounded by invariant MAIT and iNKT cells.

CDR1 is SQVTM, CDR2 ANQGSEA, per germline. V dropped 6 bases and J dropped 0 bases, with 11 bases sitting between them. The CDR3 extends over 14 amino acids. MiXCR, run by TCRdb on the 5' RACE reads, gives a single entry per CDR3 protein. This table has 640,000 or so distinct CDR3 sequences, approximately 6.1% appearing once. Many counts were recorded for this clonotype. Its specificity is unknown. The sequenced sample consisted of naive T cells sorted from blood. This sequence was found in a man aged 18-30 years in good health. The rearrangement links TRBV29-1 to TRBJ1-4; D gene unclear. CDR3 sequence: CSVRPGSTNEKLFF. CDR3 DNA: TGCAGCGTCCGACCCGGATCAACTAATGAAAAACTGTTTTTT.